The source of this T cell receptor (beta chain) is a study of blood T cell repertoires in COVID-19. Using immunoSEQ multiplex PCR, the repertoire was profiled, and TCRdb retains in-frame clones only, with some absent. The profile covers a few hundred thousand clones, with less than 90% appearing a single time and approximately 4.7% taken by the ten largest. The CDR3 runs 15 residues. The germline CDR1 and CDR2 sequences are MNHEY and SVGAGI. Unmatched junction bases numbered 6, after V lost 6 bases and J lost 7 bases. This clone showed up just once. The TCR was taken from a woman between 50 and 59 years old who had recovered from COVID-19. Sequenced sample: PBMCs or T cells enriched from blood (not recorded which). The chain recombines TRBV6-5 with TRBJ2-1; 13 bases agree with TRBD2. CDR3 loop: CASRPGTSGMNEQFF. The CDR3 region has the DNA TGTGCCAGCAGGCCCGGGACTAGCGGGATGAATGAGCAGTTCTTC.